This is a list of T cell receptor beta chains from one sample in a study of T cell repertoires in cytomegalovirus infection. Each CDR3 protein is one row after TCRdb ran MiXCR on the reads. The sample yields roughly 320,000 distinct CDR3 sequences, more than 9% seen once. Material: PBMCs. All receptors derive from a human donor in good health (CMV status not recorded). Some clones in this sample may be carry-over from other donors' samples. Each CDR3 is given with its conserved first and last residue. A D gene is named only where the DNA matches it firmly. Rows may omit the clone size; those that give it use once, few, many or a size class.

V: TRBV6-6
D: NA
J: TRBJ1-5
size: many
length: 15
CDR3: CASSLNQGTNQPQHF
DNA: TGTGCCAGCAGTCTCAATCAGGGGACTAATCAGCCCCAGCATTTT

V: TRBV7-2
D: TRBD2
J: TRBJ2-7
size: NA
length: 16
CDR3: CASSLGGAGGGYEQYF
DNA: TGTGCCAGCAGCTTAGGTGGAGCGGGAGGGGGATACGAGCAGTACTTC

V: TRBV7-7
D: TRBD2
J: TRBJ2-3
size: few
length: 18
CDR3: CASSSEGLAEGKGDTQYF
DNA: TGTGCCAGCAGCTCCGAGGGACTAGCGGAGGGGAAGGGAGATACGCAGTATTTT

V: TRBV2
D: TRBD1
J: TRBJ1-6
size: many
length: 15
CDR3: CASRNQGVKNSPLHF
DNA: TGTGCCAGCCGGAACCAGGGGGTGAAGAATTCACCCCTCCACTTT

V: TRBV4-2
D: NA
J: TRBJ2-4
size: few
length: 17
CDR3: CASSHTSGLPAKNIQYF
DNA: TGTGCCAGCAGCCACACGTCCGGCCTCCCGGCCAAAAACATTCAGTACTTC

V: TRBV12-3/TRBV12-4
D: NA
J: TRBJ2-3
size: many
length: 13
CDR3: CASSSDWADTQYF
DNA: TGTGCCAGCAGTTCCGATTGGGCGGATACGCAGTATTTT

V: TRBV20-1
D: TRBD1
J: TRBJ1-1
size: NA
length: 14
CDR3: CSAKKGAINTEAFF
DNA: TGCAGTGCTAAGAAGGGGGCGATCAACACTGAAGCTTTCTTT

V: TRBV20-1
D: NA
J: TRBJ1-2
size: NA
length: 15
CDR3: CSAPISAGSKYGYTF
DNA: TGCAGTGCCCCGATCAGCGCAGGGTCTAAATATGGCTACACCTTC

V: TRBV7-2
D: NA
J: TRBJ1-1
size: NA
length: 14
CDR3: CASSLSQGHTEAFF
DNA: TGTGCCAGCAGCTTAAGCCAGGGCCACACTGAAGCTTTCTTT

V: TRBV11-2
D: NA
J: TRBJ1-2
size: few
length: 14
CDR3: CASSPSTGIYGYTF
DNA: TGTGCCAGCAGCCCATCGACAGGAATTTATGGCTACACCTTC

V: TRBV5-6
D: NA
J: TRBJ1-5
size: NA
length: 14
CDR3: CASSLGQHNQPQHF
DNA: TGTGCCAGCAGCTTGGGACAGCACAATCAGCCCCAGCATTTT

V: TRBV25-1
D: NA
J: TRBJ1-2
size: few
length: 14
CDR3: CASRRAAGGPGYTF
DNA: TGTGCCAGCAGGAGGGCGGCGGGGGGCCCTGGCTACACCTTC

V: TRBV29-1
D: NA
J: TRBJ1-1
size: NA
length: 15
CDR3: CSVPTSGGLNTEAFF
DNA: TGCAGCGTTCCGACCTCGGGGGGCTTGAACACTGAAGCTTTCTTT

V: TRBV7-8
D: TRBD2
J: TRBJ2-7
size: NA
length: 17
CDR3: CASSFSSGGSPAYEQYF
DNA: TGTGCCAGCAGCTTCTCGAGTGGCGGGAGCCCCGCCTACGAGCAGTACTTC

V: TRBV4-1
D: TRBD2
J: TRBJ2-3
size: many
length: 16
CDR3: CASSQGLAGITDTQYF
DNA: TGCGCCAGCAGCCAAGGACTAGCGGGCATCACAGATACGCAGTATTTT

V: TRBV7-6
D: TRBD2
J: TRBJ2-5
size: many
length: 15
CDR3: CASSLAGAGGPSQYF
DNA: TGTGCCAGCAGCTTAGCAGGGGCGGGAGGTCCAAGCCAGTACTTC

V: TRBV18
D: NA
J: TRBJ1-1
size: NA
length: 16
CDR3: CASSRAGTRANTEAFF
DNA: TGTGCCAGCTCGCGAGCAGGGACGAGGGCGAACACTGAAGCTTTCTTT

V: TRBV7-2
D: NA
J: TRBJ2-7
size: NA
length: 13
CDR3: CASSFQADYELYF
DNA: TGTGCCAGCAGCTTCCAAGCAGATTACGAGCTGTACTTC

V: TRBV7-2
D: TRBD1
J: TRBJ1-2
size: many
length: 15
CDR3: CASSSLGQAIYGYTF
DNA: TGTGCCAGCAGCTCGCTGGGACAGGCCATCTATGGCTACACCTTC

V: TRBV6-1
D: NA
J: TRBJ2-7
size: NA
length: 15
CDR3: CASSEDSGSRSEQYF
DNA: TGTGCCAGCAGTGAAGATTCGGGTTCACGAAGCGAGCAGTACTTC

V: TRBV28
D: NA
J: TRBJ2-3
size: many
length: 12
CDR3: CASSFPSDTQYF
DNA: TGTGCCAGCAGTTTTCCATCGGATACGCAGTATTTT

V: TRBV7-2
D: TRBD1
J: TRBJ1-2
size: many
length: 15
CDR3: CASSGWTGGGYGYTF
DNA: TGTGCCAGCAGCGGGTGGACAGGGGGCGGCTATGGCTACACCTTC

V: TRBV29-1
D: NA
J: TRBJ2-7
size: few
length: 13
CDR3: CSVVGQKVREQYF
DNA: TGCAGCGTTGTTGGTCAAAAGGTCCGCGAGCAGTACTTC

V: TRBV6-1
D: NA
J: TRBJ2-7
size: NA
length: 12
CDR3: CASSLGIVEQYF
DNA: TGTGCCAGCAGTCTAGGGATCGTCGAGCAGTACTTC

V: TRBV7-2
D: TRBD2
J: TRBJ2-3
size: medium-sized
length: 13
CDR3: CASSTSGGNTQYF
DNA: TGTGCCAGCAGCACTAGCGGGGGGAATACGCAGTATTTT

V: TRBV28
D: TRBD2
J: TRBJ2-1
size: NA
length: 16
CDR3: CASNVVGGTSYNEQFF
DNA: TGTGCCAGCAACGTTGTGGGGGGGACTTCCTACAATGAGCAGTTCTTC

V: TRBV28
D: TRBD1
J: TRBJ2-5
size: many
length: 14
CDR3: CASRTGGSQETQYF
DNA: TGTGCCAGCAGGACAGGGGGTTCCCAAGAGACCCAGTACTTC

V: TRBV14
D: NA
J: TRBJ2-4
size: many
length: 13
CDR3: CASSQRVADIQYF
DNA: TGTGCCAGCAGCCAAAGGGTGGCAGACATTCAGTACTTC

V: TRBV7-2
D: NA
J: TRBJ2-7
size: many
length: 14
CDR3: CASSSPGDGYEQYF
DNA: TGTGCCAGCAGCTCCCCCGGAGACGGCTACGAGCAGTACTTC

V: TRBV6-2/TRBV6-3
D: NA
J: TRBJ2-4
size: NA
length: 14
CDR3: CASSYGGASGIQYF
DNA: TGTGCCAGCAGTTACGGAGGGGCGTCCGGGATTCAGTACTTC

V: TRBV6-6
D: TRBD1
J: TRBJ2-3
size: once
length: 13
CDR3: CASRTGIMDTQYF
DNA: TGTGCCAGCAGGACAGGGATCATGGATACGCAGTATTTT

V: TRBV12-3/TRBV12-4
D: NA
J: TRBJ1-1
size: few
length: 16
CDR3: CASSPASFPGNTEAFF
DNA: TGTGCCAGCAGTCCGGCTTCTTTTCCCGGGAACACTGAAGCTTTCTTT

V: TRBV7-6
D: TRBD1
J: TRBJ1-1
size: many
length: 14
CDR3: CASSVGQGNTEAFF
DNA: TGTGCCAGCAGCGTTGGACAGGGGAACACTGAAGCTTTCTTT

V: TRBV12-3/TRBV12-4
D: TRBD2
J: TRBJ2-1
size: NA
length: 15
CDR3: CASSLDQRGVDEQFF
DNA: TGTGCCAGCAGTTTAGACCAGCGGGGGGTGGATGAGCAGTTCTTC

V: TRBV7-8
D: NA
J: TRBJ2-3
size: NA
length: 14
CDR3: CASIRGGRTDTQYF
DNA: TGTGCCAGCATCCGAGGGGGAAGGACAGATACGCAGTATTTT

V: TRBV11-2
D: NA
J: TRBJ2-5
size: many
length: 18
CDR3: CASSLRGGRLLQDPAQYF
DNA: TGTGCCAGCAGCTTACGAGGGGGTCGATTGTTACAAGATCCGGCCCAGTACTTC

V: TRBV20-1
D: TRBD1
J: TRBJ1-2
size: many
length: 18
CDR3: CSARKAGTDNPDRYGYTF
DNA: TGCAGTGCTAGGAAGGCCGGGACAGATAACCCTGACCGCTATGGCTACACCTTC

V: TRBV7-8
D: TRBD1
J: TRBJ2-1
size: NA
length: 15
CDR3: CASSFDRGSGNEQFF
DNA: TGTGCCAGCAGCTTCGACAGGGGCTCCGGGAATGAGCAGTTCTTC

V: TRBV2
D: NA
J: TRBJ2-1
size: NA
length: 16
CDR3: CASSELGLGGGDEQFF
DNA: TGTGCCAGCAGTGAACTCGGACTAGGAGGGGGCGATGAGCAGTTCTTC

V: TRBV7-2
D: NA
J: TRBJ2-7
size: NA
length: 16
CDR3: CASSLALIGDSYEQYF
DNA: TGTGCCAGCAGCTTAGCGCTCATAGGGGACTCCTACGAGCAGTACTTC

V: TRBV2
D: NA
J: TRBJ2-4
size: few
length: 16
CDR3: CASKLWIALGKNIQYF
DNA: TGTGCCAGCAAGCTGTGGATAGCTCTCGGCAAAAACATTCAGTACTTC

V: TRBV19
D: TRBD1
J: TRBJ2-2
size: NA
length: 17
CDR3: CASKSSSRQGATGELFF
DNA: TGTGCCAGTAAAAGTAGTTCTCGACAGGGGGCCACCGGGGAGCTGTTTTTT

V: TRBV20-1
D: NA
J: TRBJ2-1
size: NA
length: 12
CDR3: CSASLSDNEQFF
DNA: TGCAGTGCTAGTCTTAGCGACAATGAGCAGTTCTTC

V: TRBV20-1
D: TRBD2
J: TRBJ2-7
size: few
length: 14
CDR3: CSARVGGGVYEQYF
DNA: TGCAGTGCAAGGGTCGGGGGGGGGGTGTACGAGCAGTACTTC

V: TRBV6-2/TRBV6-3
D: NA
J: TRBJ2-1
size: NA
length: 15
CDR3: CASSPDLSGYNEQFF
DNA: TGTGCCAGCAGCCCTGACTTAAGTGGTTACAATGAGCAGTTCTTC

V: TRBV11-3
D: NA
J: TRBJ2-2
size: NA
length: 13
CDR3: CASSSYSTGELFF
DNA: TGTGCCAGCAGCTCTTACAGCACCGGGGAGCTGTTTTTT

V: TRBV6-2/TRBV6-3
D: NA
J: TRBJ2-7
size: few
length: 15
CDR3: CASNHKVGPQVEQYF
DNA: TGTGCCAGCAACCATAAAGTGGGACCTCAGGTCGAGCAGTACTTC

V: TRBV30
D: NA
J: TRBJ2-2
size: NA
length: 15
CDR3: CAWRGDNSNTGELFF
DNA: TGTGCCTGGAGGGGGGACAATTCGAACACCGGGGAGCTGTTTTTT

V: TRBV29-1
D: NA
J: TRBJ2-3
size: few
length: 14
CDR3: CSVEVEAEPDTQYF
DNA: TGCAGCGTTGAAGTCGAGGCGGAACCAGATACGCAGTATTTT

V: TRBV20-1
D: NA
J: TRBJ1-5
size: NA
length: 13
CDR3: CSSFGYSNQPQHF
DNA: TGCAGTTCGTTCGGATATAGCAATCAGCCCCAGCATTTT

V: TRBV2
D: NA
J: TRBJ1-2
size: NA
length: 13
CDR3: CASSDRDPRGYTF
DNA: TGTGCCAGCAGTGATCGAGACCCCCGAGGCTACACCTTC

V: TRBV7-2
D: TRBD1
J: TRBJ2-6
size: many
length: 16
CDR3: CASRQNRGLGANVLTF
DNA: TGTGCCAGCAGGCAAAACAGGGGGCTCGGGGCCAACGTCCTGACTTTC